The 20 T cell receptor beta chains presented below share a single source sample, sequenced in a study of T cell repertoires in cytomegalovirus infection. In TCRdb, the reads were re-called with MiXCR into one record per CDR3 protein. Of some 700,000 distinct CDR3 sequences in the sample, 35% were seen once. The sequenced sample consisted of PBMCs. The receptors derive from a human donor in good health (CMV status not recorded). Some clones in this sample may be carry-over from other donors' samples.

This clonotype came up a few times. The CDR3 is CASSFLGNKGNEQFF. CDR3 sequence (DNA): TGTGCCAGCAGTTTCTTAGGGAATAAGGGCAATGAGCAGTTCTTC. This rearrangement joins TRBV12-3 or TRBV12-4 to TRBJ2-1; D uncertain. The CDR3 runs 15 residues. The germline V and J ends were trimmed by 3 bases and 6 bases, with 15 bases remaining between them.

This chain uses TRBV12-3 or TRBV12-4 with TRBJ2-5; 8 nucleotides match TRBD1. With 5 bases clipped from V and 2 bases from J, the junction kept 10 bases outside the gene matches. CDR3 length: 16 residues. The CDR3 sequence: CASSQFTRTGQETQYF. In DNA, the CDR3 is TGTGCCAGCAGTCAGTTTACCCGGACAGGGCAAGAGACCCAGTACTTC.

The gene calls are TRBV19 and TRBJ1-6, with a possible D match to TRBD1 (5 bases). This CDR3 has 15 amino acids. CDR1 is LNHDA and CDR2 is SQIVND in the germline V gene (reference sequence). The germline V and J ends were trimmed by 2 bases and 9 bases, with 14 bases remaining between them. In DNA, the CDR3 is TGTGCCAGTAGTATAATAGGGGTGGCAGGTTCACCCCTCCACTTT. Its protein is CASSIIGVAGSPLHF.

The genes are TRBV12-3 or TRBV12-4 and TRBJ1-1; D remains ambiguous. This CDR3 is 13 amino acids long. V was clipped by 4 bases and J by 4 bases, with 10 bases between them. The CDR3 DNA reads TGTGCCAGCAGTTCTGACACCTTCACTGAAGCTTTCTTT. This sequence encodes CASSSDTFTEAFF.

The V call is TRBV6-5, the J call TRBJ2-5; the match to TRBD2 covers 7 bases. Germline V CDR1 and CDR2: MNHEY, SVGAGI. The V and J ends lost 2 bases and 1 base, in that order; junction bases with no gene match: 4. This CDR3 spans 15 amino acids. The CDR3 DNA reads TGTGCCAGCAGTTACGATCCGGGGGGCCAAGAGACCCAGTACTTC. Translation gives CASSYDPGGQETQYF.

The rearrangement links TRBV20-1 to TRBJ2-6; no reliable D call. Trimming took 6 bases from V and 4 from J, leaving 13 bases between them. Germline CDR1 DFQATT, CDR2 SNEGSKA (reference sequence). The CDR3 extends over 14 amino acids. In DNA form, the CDR3 reads TGCAGTGCCCACCCCCTCAGAGGGGCCAACGTCCTGACTTTC. Its translation: CSAHPLRGANVLTF.

This clonotype was detected a few times. The genes are TRBV7-2 and TRBJ1-4; 8 nucleotides line up with TRBD1. The CDR3 loop spans 15 amino acids. The germline CDR1 and CDR2 sequences are SGHTA and FQGNSA. The V and J ends lost 4 bases and 7 bases, in that order; junction bases with no gene match: 8. Written as DNA, the CDR3 is TGTGCCAGCAGCTCTTCCGGGACAGGAGGTGAAAAACTGTTTTTT. Translation: CASSSSGTGGEKLFF.

Notes on this clonotype: At one boundary the junction diverges from the germline segment, which might be a read error. The chain uses TRBV5-4 and TRBJ2-3, with TRBD1 identical over 7 bases. Germline CDR1 reads SGHNT; CDR2 reads YYREEE (reference sequence). This CDR3 contains 14 residues. DNA for the CDR3: TGTGCCGGCAGCTCGGACAGGCGCACAGATACGCAGTATTTT. Translation gives CAGSSDRRTDTQYF.

This clonotype was recorded a few times. The rearrangement uses TRBV4-2 and TRBJ2-3; D not resolved. In germline, CDR1 is LGHNA, CDR2 YNFKEQ. Trimming stripped 4 bases from V and 3 bases from J, with 11 bases between. The CDR3 consists of 14 residues. The chain's CDR3 is CASSPEVVTDTQYF. The CDR3 coding sequence is TGTGCCAGCAGCCCCGAAGTTGTGACAGATACGCAGTATTTT.

The table lists this clonotype with a few counts. This sequence joins TRBV5-1 and TRBJ2-3; 9 nucleotides agree with TRBD1. V lost 0 bases, J lost 5 bases, and 10 bases stayed unmatched. Germline V gives CDR1 SGHRS, CDR2 YFSETQ. The CDR3 totals 17 residues. The CDR3 spells CASSLDRDRVMQDTQYF. CDR3 in DNA: TGCGCCAGCAGCTTGGACCGGGACAGGGTGATGCAAGATACGCAGTATTTT.

V usage is TRBV19 and J usage is TRBJ2-3; no reliable D call. CDR3 size: 13 residues. Germline V gene sequence: CDR1 LNHDA, CDR2 SQIVND (reference sequence). The V gene lost 7 bases and the J gene lost 5 bases, with 13 bases spanning the gap. CDR3 protein: CASTPTSGDTQYF. CDR3 coding DNA: TGTGCCAGTACCCCCACGTCCGGAGATACGCAGTATTTT.

CDR3 sequence: CASSFTGRIEAFF. For the CDR3, the DNA is TGTGCCAGCAGTTTTACAGGGCGAATTGAAGCTTTCTTT. The V and J genes are TRBV12-3 or TRBV12-4 and TRBJ1-1, with D maybe TRBD1 (6 bases). V was shortened by 3 bases and J by 7 bases, with 12 bases between the two germline ends. The CDR3 runs to 13 residues.

V usage is TRBV7-2 and J usage is TRBJ2-7, with a possible D match to TRBD2 (5 bases). Germline V CDR1 and CDR2: SGHTA, FQGNSA. The CDR3 is 14 residues long. Trimming pared 3 bases from V and 1 base from J, leaving 10 bases between. CDR3 loop: CASSFGLNSYEQYF. CDR3 nucleotide sequence: TGTGCCAGCAGCTTCGGACTGAATTCCTACGAGCAGTACTTC.

This clonotype was detected ten times or more. V is TRBV28 and J is TRBJ2-3; the D is unclear. V was pared by 6 bases and J by 0 bases, with 10 bases between. The CDR3 length is 14 residues. CDR1 is MDHEN, CDR2 SYDVKM, per germline. The CDR3 DNA reads TGTGCCAGCAGAGTTGGAAAGAGCACAGATACGCAGTATTTT. Translation gives CASRVGKSTDTQYF.

This chain connects TRBV7-8 to TRBJ1-4; D unclear. Trimming cost V 6 bases and J 0 bases, with 11 bases left between them. Per the germline V gene, CDR1 is SGHVS and CDR2 is FQNEAQ. There are 15 residues in the CDR3. The CDR3 region has the DNA TGTGCCAGCAGACTGGCGATTGCAACTAATGAAAAACTGTTTTTT. This gives the protein CASRLAIATNEKLFF.

Regarding this clonotype: With a much larger clone just one base away, this may be a read error. This sequence joins TRBV7-2 and TRBJ2-7, with D possibly TRBD2 on 6 matching bases. The germline V gene encodes CDR1 SGHTA and CDR2 FQGNSA. The CDR3 extends over 13 amino acids. The CDR3 is CASSLGLHYAQYF. The DNA of the CDR3 is TGTGCCAGCAGCTTGGGACTCCACTACGCGCAGTACTTC.

The chain recombines TRBV5-1 with TRBJ2-7; 7 bases agree with TRBD2. Germline CDR1 SGHRS, CDR2 YFSETQ. V lost 7 bases, J lost 2 bases, and 12 bases stayed unmatched. This CDR3 is built from 15 residues. The CDR3: CASAQGRGFPYEQYF. The CDR3 bases are TGCGCCAGCGCCCAAGGGCGGGGGTTCCCCTACGAGCAGTACTTC. Together with reference TRBV5-1 and TRBJ2-7, the CDR3 gives the full variable domain: KAGVTQTPRYLIKTRGQQVTLSCSPISGHRSVSWYQQTPGQGLQFLFEYFSETQRNKGNFPGRFSGRQFSNSRSEMNVSTLELGDSALYLCASAQGRGFPYEQYFGPGTRLTVT.

The chain combines TRBV12-3 or TRBV12-4 with TRBJ2-3; tentatively, D is TRBD2 (7 bases). V dropped 4 bases and J dropped 6 bases, with 20 bases sitting between them. This CDR3 comprises 16 residues. The DNA of the CDR3 is TGTGCCAGCAGTTCCCTGAGGGGGAGCGGGGTGGATACGCAGTATTTT. Protein sequence: CASSSLRGSGVDTQYF.

V gene TRBV19 combines with J gene TRBJ2-1; a possible D gene is TRBD1 (6 bases). This CDR3 region has 18 residues. CDR1 LNHDA and CDR2 SQIVND come from the germline V gene (reference sequence). Trimming removed 2 bases at V and 2 bases at J, with 19 bases between. CDR3 loop: CASSIILNRVGPYNEQFF. CDR3 bases: TGTGCCAGTAGTATAATCCTTAACAGGGTCGGCCCCTACAATGAGCAGTTCTTC.

This sequence joins TRBV28 and TRBJ2-1, with a weak D call TRBD2 (6 bases). The CDR3 runs to 14 residues. Germline values: CDR1 MDHEN, CDR2 SYDVKM. The V gene lost 9 bases and the J gene lost 3 bases, with 15 bases spanning the gap. The CDR3 sequence: CASVGGSFYNEQFF. Here the CDR3 DNA reads TGTGCCAGTGTGGGGGGAAGCTTCTACAATGAGCAGTTCTTC.